This entry lists 24 T cell receptor beta chains sequenced from one sample in a study of T cells in narcolepsy. Profiling relied on immunoSEQ multiplex PCR, and the TCRdb table lists in-frame clones only, not all of them. Of around 25,000 clones in the sample, 86% were seen once. Sequencing was performed on CD45RA- memory CD4+ T cells from PBMCs. These receptors were obtained from a human donor with narcolepsy.

V gene TRBV6-4 combines with J gene TRBJ2-2; D is unresolved. Germline CDR1 and CDR2: MRHNA and SNTAGT. V lost 6 bases, J lost 6 bases, and 23 bases lay in between. CDR3 size: 17 residues. The DNA for the CDR3 is TGTGCCAGCAGCCCCCGCCGAGGCGGCCTTCACGCCGGGGAGCTGTTTTTT. Its translation is CASSPRRGGLHAGELFF.

The chain is built from TRBV6-5 and TRBJ1-6; no firm D call. V lost 2 bases and J 0 bases, leaving 5 bases between the germline ends. Germline assignment: CDR1 MNHEY and CDR2 SVGAGI. The CDR3 is 15 amino acids. The CDR3 spells CASSYGDSYNSPLHF. CDR3 DNA sequence: TGTGCCAGCAGTTACGGCGACTCCTATAATTCACCCCTCCACTTT.

The chain combines TRBV7-9 with TRBJ1-2, with D unclear. Germline V gives CDR1 SEHNR, CDR2 FQNEAQ (reference sequence). Trimming took 0 bases from V and 0 from J, leaving 8 bases between them. The CDR3 is made up of 15 amino acids. CDR3 amino acids: CASSLATAPNYGYTF. CDR3 nucleotide sequence: TGTGCCAGCAGCTTAGCGACGGCACCTAACTATGGCTACACCTTC.

The rearrangement links TRBV6-5 to TRBJ2-7; D gene ambiguous. With 2 bases removed from V and 3 bases from J, the gap between germline ends came to 11 bases. The CDR3 sequence is 14 residues long. The germline V gene encodes CDR1 MNHEY and CDR2 SVGAGI. The CDR3: CASSYRPVGYEQYV. Written as DNA, the CDR3 is TGTGCCAGCAGTTACCGCCCGGTCGGCTACGAGCAGTACGTC.

This chain connects TRBV5-6 to TRBJ1-4; 7 bases map to TRBD1. With 4 bases clipped from V and 12 bases from J, the junction kept 12 bases outside the gene matches. This CDR3 comprises 14 residues. Germline CDR1 reads SGHDT; CDR2 reads YYEEEE. The CDR3 region is CASSPRGQPFQLFF. CDR3 nucleotide sequence: TGTGCCAGCAGCCCCAGGGGACAGCCCTTCCAACTGTTTTTT.

The chain uses TRBV21-1 and TRBJ2-7; the table calls TRBD1, which could not be checked here. TRBV21-1 is a known pseudogene. The CDR3 has 17 amino acids. CDR3 in DNA: TGTGCCAGCAGCGAGTGGTTCAGGGACAGGCCCTCGTACGAGCAGTACGTC. It translates to CASSEWFRDRPSYEQYV.

CDR3 DNA: TGCGCCAGCAGCCAAGAAGGGGGTTTAGGCTATGGCTACACCTTC. As protein: CASSQEGGLGYGYTF. This sequence joins TRBV4-1 and TRBJ1-2; the D gene is possibly TRBD1 (6 bases). Trimming removed 0 bases from V and 4 bases from J, with 12 bases in between. Looked up from germline, CDR1 is MGHRA and CDR2 is YSYEKL. This CDR3 comprises 15 residues.

V is TRBV2 and J is TRBJ2-3; no firm D call. The CDR3 loop spans 16 amino acids. V lost 1 base to trimming and J lost 2 bases, with 13 bases between them. The germline CDR1 and CDR2 sequences are SNHLY and FYNNEI. CDR3 bases: TGTGCCAGCAGTGAAGAGCCCGCGATAACCACAGATACGCAGTATTTT. As protein: CASSEEPAITTDTQYF.

There are a few counts of this clone. The chain employs TRBV11-3 and TRBJ2-5; the D gene is possibly TRBD2 (5 bases). V was cut by 2 bases and J by 4 bases, with 8 bases left in between. The CDR3 runs 13 residues. Germline V gene lookup returns CDR1 SGHNT and CDR2 YENEEA. The CDR3: CASSLREGETQYF. As DNA, the CDR3 is TGTGCCAGCAGCTTAAGAGAGGGAGAGACCCAGTACTTC. Based on the CDR3 plus reference TRBV11-3 and TRBJ2-5, the full variable domain is EAGVVQSPRYKIIEKKQPVAFWCNPISGHNTLYWYLQNLGQGPELLIRYENEEAVDDSQLPKDRFSAERLKGVDSTLKIQPAELGDSAVYLCASSLREGETQYFGPGTRLLVL.

The J gene is TRBJ1-5, the V gene TRBV18; TRBD1 agrees at 9 bases. Looked up from germline, CDR1 is KGHSH and CDR2 is LQKENI. CDR3 length: 17 amino acids. V was pared by 8 bases and J by 0 bases, with 11 bases of the junction left unmatched. The chain's CDR3 is CASAGTGTLSSNQPQHF. The DNA of the CDR3 is TGTGCCAGCGCCGGGACAGGGACCCTTTCTAGCAATCAGCCCCAGCATTTT.

The chain couples TRBV2 to TRBJ1-1; D ambiguous. Germline assignment: CDR1 SNHLY and CDR2 FYNNEI. The V gene lost 3 bases and the J gene lost 0 bases, with 5 bases spanning the gap. The CDR3 spans 13 residues. This CDR3 is CASSDDMNTEAFF. The CDR3, as DNA: TGTGCCAGCAGTGACGACATGAACACTGAAGCTTTCTTT.

V is TRBV6-5 and J is TRBJ1-2; TRBD1 is a possible D gene (5 bases). CDR3 length: 14 amino acids. Trimming took off 1 base at V and 4 bases at J, with 10 bases between the two ends. Germline V gene lookup returns CDR1 MNHEY and CDR2 SVGAGI. The CDR3 DNA follows: TGTGCCAGCAGTTACTATGGGGGGAGCTATGGCTACACCTTC. Encoded protein: CASSYYGGSYGYTF.

The gene calls are TRBV5-8 and TRBJ1-1, with TRBD1 matching over 7 bases. V lost 0 bases to trimming and J lost 4 bases; unmatched junction nucleotides: 6. CDR1 SGHTS and CDR2 YDEGEE come from the germline V gene. CDR3 size: 15 residues. DNA for the CDR3: TGTGCCAGCAGCTTGGAACTAACAGGGGTCACTGAAGCTTTCTTT. This translates into CASSLELTGVTEAFF.

This chain links TRBV7-2 with TRBJ1-5; 7 nucleotides agree with TRBD1. With 4 bases clipped from V and 5 bases from J, the junction kept 17 bases outside the gene matches. The germline CDR1 and CDR2 sequences are SGHTA and FQGNSA. The CDR3 contains 18 residues. This CDR3 is CASSSINRGGRGDQPQHF. The CDR3 nucleotides are TGTGCCAGCAGCTCCATTAATCGGGGGGGCAGGGGGGATCAGCCCCAGCATTTT.

The rearrangement joins TRBV20-1 to TRBJ2-5; no clear D gene. Judging by the DNA end, TRBJ2-7 fits better; the J call may be wrong. The CDR3 totals 11 residues. Germline V gene lookup returns CDR1 DFQATT and CDR2 SNEGSKA (reference sequence). The CDR3: CSARDGDEQYF. The CDR3 coding sequence is TGCAGTGCTAGAGATGGGGACGAGCAGTACTTC.

The chain employs TRBV6-5 and TRBJ1-1, with a possible D match to TRBD1 (6 bases). The CDR3 is 15 amino acids. Germline V lookup: CDR1 MNHEY, CDR2 SVGAGI. V lost 8 bases and J 0 bases, leaving 16 bases between the germline ends. The CDR3 DNA is TGTGCCAGCTCAAGGGGGGATCAAATGAACACTGAAGCTTTCTTT. Translated, it gives CASSRGDQMNTEAFF.

The gene calls are TRBV10-3 and TRBJ2-6; D is unclear. With 0 bases removed from V and 0 bases from J, the gap between germline ends came to 6 bases. Germline lookup yields CDR1 ENHRY and CDR2 SYGVKD. The CDR3 is made up of 16 amino acids. CDR3 DNA sequence: TGTGCCATCAGTGAGTCCGGAAACTCTGGGGCCAACGTCCTGACTTTC. This encodes CAISESGNSGANVLTF.

This chain joins TRBV10-1 and TRBJ2-5; D perhaps matches TRBD1 (6 bases). The CDR3 is 15 amino acids. V was clipped by 3 bases and J by 3 bases, with 14 bases between them. Looked up from germline, CDR1 is WNHNN and CDR2 is SYGVQD (reference sequence). This CDR3 is CASSDTGTSKETQYF. CDR3 DNA sequence: TGCGCCAGCAGTGATACCGGGACATCTAAAGAGACCCAGTACTTC.

V usage is TRBV18 and J usage is TRBJ2-5; D is undetermined. V shed 6 bases and J shed 2 bases, with 16 bases lying between them. The CDR3 sequence is 15 residues long. Germline values: CDR1 KGHSH, CDR2 LQKENI. The CDR3 coding sequence is TGTGCCAGCTCGCTTTATCTTACTCCACAAGAGACCCAGTACTTC. Amino acid sequence: CASSLYLTPQETQYF.

V is TRBV5-6 and J is TRBJ1-6, with D tentatively TRBD1 (6 bases). The germline CDR1 and CDR2 sequences are SGHDT and YYEEEE. V lost 5 bases and J 5 bases, leaving 14 bases between the germline ends. This CDR3 has 15 amino acids. The chain's CDR3 is CASRPRGGNNSPLHF. The DNA of the CDR3 is TGTGCCAGCAGACCTAGGGGGGGGAATAATTCACCCCTCCACTTT.

This clone was seen only once. The V gene is TRBV4-1, the J gene TRBJ1-1; weak D call: TRBD1 (5 bases). The V gene lost 8 bases and the J gene lost 1 base, with 23 bases spanning the gap. This CDR3 contains 17 residues. The germline gives CDR1 MGHRA, CDR2 YSYEKL. For the CDR3, the DNA is TGCGCCAGCGCACCGCGAGTTCCGGACACGTCGAACACTGAAGCTTTCTTT. It yields the protein CASAPRVPDTSNTEAFF.

Concerning this clone itself: Within the sample, other DNA sequences also encode this same CDR3. The chain recombines TRBV7-9 with TRBJ1-3; no definite D call. Germline-derived CDR1 and CDR2 are SEHNR and FQNEAQ (reference sequence). Trimming pared 1 base from V and 0 bases from J, leaving 10 bases between. The CDR3 has 16 amino acids. In DNA form, the CDR3 reads TGTGCCAGCAGCTTAGTCTCCGGAACCTCTGGAAACACCATATATTTT. Its translation: CASSLVSGTSGNTIYF.

This clone was picked up one time. The chain uses TRBV5-1 and TRBJ2-1, with TRBD2 matching 10 bases. The J segment lost 4 bases and the V segment lost 3 bases, leaving 4 bases of the junction unmatched. The V gene's germline CDR1 is SGHRS and CDR2 YFSETQ. The length of the CDR3 is 15 residues. CDR3 coding DNA: TGCGCCAGCAGCTATCTAGCGGGGGCGTACAATGAGCAGTTCTTC. It specifies CASSYLAGAYNEQFF. Drawing the rest from reference TRBV5-1 and TRBJ2-1, the complete variable domain is KAGVTQTPRYLIKTRGQQVTLSCSPISGHRSVSWYQQTPGQGLQFLFEYFSETQRNKGNFPGRFSGRQFSNSRSEMNVSTLELGDSALYLCASSYLAGAYNEQFFGPGTRLTVL.

This rearrangement joins TRBV27 to TRBJ2-5; tentatively, D is TRBD1 (6 bases). This CDR3 comprises 14 residues. Germline CDR1 reads MNHEY; CDR2 reads SMNVEV (reference sequence). Trimming removed 5 bases from V and 5 bases from J, with 15 bases in between. As DNA, the CDR3 is TGTGCCAGCAGTAGAAAAACAGGGCAGGAGACCCAGTACTTC. Its translation: CASSRKTGQETQYF.